This paragraph covers one TCR beta chain sequence. Its antigen is unidentified. These data belong to a study of cytomegalovirus exposure and HLA in healthy donors. Study-wide context: Of about 390 genotyped donors, roughly 76% grouped in the Caucasian-associated ancestry cluster.

CDR1 and CDR2 (germline): ENHRY, SYGVKD. V lost 10 bases and J 2 bases, leaving 15 bases between the germline ends. This CDR3 has 13 amino acids. Use of 60 Vbeta and 13 Jbeta primers characterized the PCR. Generated by immunoSEQ multiplex PCR, the TCRdb table keeps only in-frame clones and is missing some. This sample lists 130,000 or so clones; its ten largest clones have about 1.6%. Study-level findings and limits: TRBV6-2, TRBV6-3 and some other V segments were excluded as indistinguishable. Association of a missense DCLRE1C variant with TCR beta V- and J-gene trimming was reported in a later analysis. TCR beta sequences reportedly predicted most subjects' HLA-A and HLA-B alleles accurately.

The TCR was taken from a woman aged 40-49 years in good health and CMV-seronegative. The chain combines TRBV10-3 with TRBJ2-7, with D perhaps matching TRBD1 (6 bases). The material sequenced was PBMCs. CDR3 bases: TGTGCCACCGGCAGGGGAGATACCTACGAGCAGTACGTC. It translates to CATGRGDTYEQYV.